This TCR beta chain appears in the sequencing data of a study of T cell repertoires in cytomegalovirus infection. The wider study: It can be stated that public TCR beta signatures indicated CMV infection as well as a matching HLA type. General observations from the study: What dominated the ex vivo response were HLA-C-restricted CMV-specific TCR beta clonotypes.

TCRdb redid the calling of the reads with MiXCR, one entry per CDR3 protein. The repertoire has 300,000 to 400,000 distinct CDR3 sequences, about 25% of them found once; the top ten carry more than 10%. Notes on this clonotype: The antigen is unknown.

The CDR3 has 14 residues. V dropped 3 bases and J dropped 6 bases, with 14 bases sitting between them. This specimen was cultured PBMCs, taken from culture after CMV antigen stimulation. V gene TRBV12-3 or TRBV12-4 combines with J gene TRBJ1-1; no clear D gene. The source of this sequence is a human donor in good health (CMV status not recorded). Some clones in this sample may be carry-over from other donors' samples. CDR3 protein: CASSFPPMNAEAFF. The CDR3 region has the DNA TGTGCCAGCAGTTTCCCACCGATGAATGCTGAAGCTTTCTTT.